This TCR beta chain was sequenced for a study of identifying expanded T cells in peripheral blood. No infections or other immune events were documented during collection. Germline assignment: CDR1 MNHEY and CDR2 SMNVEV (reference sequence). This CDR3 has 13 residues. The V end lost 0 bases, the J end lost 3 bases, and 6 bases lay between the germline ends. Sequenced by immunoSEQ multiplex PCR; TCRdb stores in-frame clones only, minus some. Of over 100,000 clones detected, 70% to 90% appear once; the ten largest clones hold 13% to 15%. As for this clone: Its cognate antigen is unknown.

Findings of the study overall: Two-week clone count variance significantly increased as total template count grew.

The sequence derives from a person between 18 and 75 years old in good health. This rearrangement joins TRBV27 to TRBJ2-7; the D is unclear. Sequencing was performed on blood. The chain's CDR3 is CASSLSASYEQYF. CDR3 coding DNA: TGTGCCAGCAGTTTATCGGCCAGCTACGAGCAGTACTTC.